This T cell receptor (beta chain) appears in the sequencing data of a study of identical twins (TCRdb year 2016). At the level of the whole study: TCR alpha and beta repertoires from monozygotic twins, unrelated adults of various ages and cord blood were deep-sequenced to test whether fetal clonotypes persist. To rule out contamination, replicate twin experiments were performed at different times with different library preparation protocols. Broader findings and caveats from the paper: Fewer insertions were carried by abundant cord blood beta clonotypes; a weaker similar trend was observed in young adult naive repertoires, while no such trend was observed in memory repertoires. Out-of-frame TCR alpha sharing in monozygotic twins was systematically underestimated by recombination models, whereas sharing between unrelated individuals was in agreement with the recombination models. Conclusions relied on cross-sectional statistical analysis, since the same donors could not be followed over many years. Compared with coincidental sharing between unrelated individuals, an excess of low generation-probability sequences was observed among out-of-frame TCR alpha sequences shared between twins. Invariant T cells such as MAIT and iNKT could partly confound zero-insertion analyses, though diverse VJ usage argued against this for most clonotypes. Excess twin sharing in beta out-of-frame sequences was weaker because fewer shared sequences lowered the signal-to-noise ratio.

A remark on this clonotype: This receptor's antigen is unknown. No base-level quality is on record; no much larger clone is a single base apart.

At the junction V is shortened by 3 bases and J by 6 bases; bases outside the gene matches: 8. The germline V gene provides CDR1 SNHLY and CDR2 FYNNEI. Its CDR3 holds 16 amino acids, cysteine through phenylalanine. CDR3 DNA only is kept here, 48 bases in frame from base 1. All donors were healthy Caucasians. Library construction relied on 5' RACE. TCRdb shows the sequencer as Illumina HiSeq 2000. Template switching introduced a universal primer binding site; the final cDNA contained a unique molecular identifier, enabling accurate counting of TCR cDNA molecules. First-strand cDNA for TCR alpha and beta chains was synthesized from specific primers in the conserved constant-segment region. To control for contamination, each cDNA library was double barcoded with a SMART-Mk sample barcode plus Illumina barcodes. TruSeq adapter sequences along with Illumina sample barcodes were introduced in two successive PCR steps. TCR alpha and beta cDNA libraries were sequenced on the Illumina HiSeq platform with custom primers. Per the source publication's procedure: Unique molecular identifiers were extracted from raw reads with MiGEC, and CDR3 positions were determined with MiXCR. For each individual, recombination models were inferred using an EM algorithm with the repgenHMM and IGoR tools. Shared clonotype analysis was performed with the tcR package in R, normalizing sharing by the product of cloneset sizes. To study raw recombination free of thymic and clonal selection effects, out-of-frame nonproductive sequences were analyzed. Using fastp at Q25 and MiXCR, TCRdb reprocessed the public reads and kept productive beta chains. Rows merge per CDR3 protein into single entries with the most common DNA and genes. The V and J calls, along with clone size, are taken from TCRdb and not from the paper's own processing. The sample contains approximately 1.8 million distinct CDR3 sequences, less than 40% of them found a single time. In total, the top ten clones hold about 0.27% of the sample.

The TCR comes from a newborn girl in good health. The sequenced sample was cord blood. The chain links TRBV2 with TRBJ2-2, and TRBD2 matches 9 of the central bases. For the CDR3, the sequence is CASSDLGIAGAGELFF. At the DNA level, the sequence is TGTGCCAGCAGTGATTTAGGAATAGCGGGAGCCGGGGAGCTGTTTTTT.